Following are 7 T cell receptor beta chains from one sample sequenced in a study of regulatory T cells in long-lasting Graves disease. Combining iRepertoire HTBI primers with Arm-PCR of CDR3 regions, the authors built TCR beta libraries. TCRdb used MiXCR to reprocess the multiplex PCR reads, holding one entry per CDR3 protein. The data show almost 450,000 distinct CDR3 sequences, with less than 20% seen just once and about 10% held by the top ten. Regarding time point: newly diagnosed GD, antithyroid drugs for less than 3 months. RNA isolated from PBMCs was used to make the TCR library. The data also belong to a second study, concerning T cells in Graves' hyperthyroidism and ophthalmopathy.

The input for sequencing was peripheral blood mononuclear cells (PBMCs), taken at new diagnosis, from a patient treated with antithyroid drugs. The receptor source for this set is a woman in her 30s with Graves disease.

This clonotype was observed many times. This sequence joins TRBV30 and TRBJ2-2; a possible D gene is TRBD2 (5 bases). CDR1 is GTSNPN, CDR2 SVGIG, per germline (reference sequence). The CDR3 is 13 amino acids. Between the trimmed V and J ends, which lost 0 bases and 7 bases, there was a span of 9 bases. This chain's CDR3 is CAWSVYEGGELFF. The CDR3 nucleotides are TGTGCCTGGAGTGTATACGAGGGCGGGGAGCTGTTTTTT. The full variable domain, in which reference TRBV30 and TRBJ2-2 provide the parts outside the CDR3, is SQTIHQWPATLVQPVGSPLSLECTVEGTSNPNLYWYRQAAGRGLQLLFYSVGIGQISSEVPQNLSASRPQDRQFILSSKKLLLSDSGFYLCAWSVYEGGELFFGEGSRLTVL.

In this sample, this clonotype turned up many times. The V call is TRBV11-2, the J call TRBJ2-5; 9 bases map to TRBD2. This CDR3 contains 18 residues. Germline V CDR1 and CDR2: SGHAT, FQNNGV. The J segment lost 7 bases and the V segment lost 0 bases, leaving 15 bases of the junction unmatched. CDR3 loop: CASSLDPISSGKFGTQYF. The CDR3 DNA reads TGTGCCAGCAGCTTAGACCCGATTTCTAGCGGGAAGTTTGGGACCCAGTACTTC. The entire variable domain, with the rest obtained from reference TRBV11-2 and TRBJ2-5, is as follows: EAGVAQSPRYKIIEKRQSVAFWCNPISGHATLYWYQQILGQGPKLLIQFQNNGVVDDSQLPKDRFSAERLKGVDSTLKIQPAKLEDSAVYLCASSLDPISSGKFGTQYFGPGTRLLVL.

This chain links TRBV7-6 with TRBJ2-1; no reliable D call. Trimming removed 4 bases at V and 7 bases at J, with 17 bases between. The CDR3 has 15 amino acids. Per the germline V gene, CDR1 is SGHVS and CDR2 is FNYEAQ. The DNA of the CDR3 is TGTGCCAGCAGCTCAATAACCCAATCCCGTAATGAGCAGTTCTTC. It specifies CASSSITQSRNEQFF.

This clonotype was seen only a few times. This could be a read error, since a much larger clone is one nucleotide away. The chain is built from TRBV11-1 and TRBJ2-3; D gene ambiguous. Germline V gene lookup returns CDR1 SGHAT and CDR2 FQDESV (reference sequence). The CDR3 sequence is 11 residues long. The CDR3 DNA sequence: TGTGCCGGCAGCTTTGCCGATACGCAGTATTTT. The encoded protein is CAGSFADTQYF.

This clonotype was picked up many times. The chain employs TRBV5-5 and TRBJ2-7, with 10 positions matching TRBD2. Germline-derived CDR1 and CDR2 are SGHKS and YYEKEE (reference sequence). Losses at the gene ends were 8 bases for V and 7 bases for J; bases not matched to a gene: 18. CDR3 size: 16 residues. The CDR3 DNA reads TGTGCCAGTCGATCCCTGCGGCTAGCGGGAGCTGGAGAGCAGTACTTC. The encoded protein is CASRSLRLAGAGEQYF.

This clonotype showed up many times. The V call is TRBV18, the J call TRBJ2-5; D gene uncertain. The V end lost 1 base, the J end lost 5 bases, and 8 bases lay between the germline ends. The CDR3 runs 13 residues. Germline CDR1 reads KGHSH; CDR2 reads LQKENI. CDR3 sequence reads: CASSPRLGETQYF. CDR3 coding DNA: TGTGCCAGCTCACCACGCTTGGGTGAGACCCAGTACTTC.

The V gene is TRBV28, the J gene TRBJ2-7; 7 nucleotides line up with TRBD2. The CDR3 is 15 residues long. The germline V gene has CDR1 MDHEN and CDR2 SYDVKM. V lost 3 bases to trimming and J lost 6 bases; unmatched junction nucleotides: 11. The CDR3 spells CASSLVGGPVGEQYF. The CDR3 bases are TGTGCCAGCAGTTTGGTGGGAGGGCCCGTAGGCGAGCAGTACTTC.